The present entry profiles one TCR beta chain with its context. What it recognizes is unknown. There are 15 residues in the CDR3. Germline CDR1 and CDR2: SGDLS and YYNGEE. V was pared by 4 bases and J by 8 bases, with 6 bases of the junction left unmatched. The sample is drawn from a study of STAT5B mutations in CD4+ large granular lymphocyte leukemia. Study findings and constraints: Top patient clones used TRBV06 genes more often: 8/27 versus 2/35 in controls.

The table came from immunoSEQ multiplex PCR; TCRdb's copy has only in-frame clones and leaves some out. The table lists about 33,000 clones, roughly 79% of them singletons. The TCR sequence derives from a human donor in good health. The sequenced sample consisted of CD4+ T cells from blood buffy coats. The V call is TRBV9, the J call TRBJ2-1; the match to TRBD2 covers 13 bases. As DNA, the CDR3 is TGTGCCAGCAGCACCGGACTAGCGGGAGTCTATGAGCAGTTCTTC. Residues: CASSTGLAGVYEQFF.